This is a list of T cell receptor beta chains from one sample in a study of T cell responses to AZD1222 COVID-19 vaccine. The method was immunoSEQ multiplex PCR; TCRdb's version includes in-frame clones alone and lacks a portion of them. The table records 100,000 to 150,000 clones, around 89% of them present only once. The specimen was peripheral blood, collected on day 0 of AZD1222 vaccination. These receptors all come from an adult in good health. Both conserved end residues are part of each CDR3. The order of the fields is V gene, J gene, clone size, D gene, CDR3 protein, CDR3 DNA. D genes are given only for firm matches. Rows may omit the clone size; those that give it use once, few, many or a size class.

TRBV28	TRBJ2-7	-	TRBD1	CASSQQGAWNEQYF	TGTGCCAGCAGTCAACAGGGGGCTTGGAACGAGCAGTACTTC
TRBV7-9	TRBJ2-7	-	-	CASSFLASYEQYF	TGTGCCAGCAGCTTTCTAGCTTCCTACGAGCAGTACTTC
TRBV29-1	TRBJ2-5	-	-	CSARGGQDHIETQYF	TGCAGCGCCCGCGGAGGGCAGGACCACATAGAGACCCAGTACTTC
TRBV9	TRBJ1-1	-	-	CASSQGMLNTEAFF	TGTGCCAGCAGTCAGGGTATGTTAAACACTGAAGCTTTCTTT
TRBV28	TRBJ2-5	-	-	CASSLLRAETQYF	TGTGCCAGCAGCCTCCTAAGAGCCGAGACCCAGTACTTC
TRBV6-5	TRBJ1-1	medium-sized	-	CASSDSQENTEAFF	TGTGCCAGCAGTGACTCACAGGAGAACACTGAAGCTTTCTTT
TRBV2	TRBJ1-2	-	-	CASSEEGGLANYGYTF	TGTGCCAGCAGTGAAGAAGGGGGGCTGGCTAACTATGGCTACACCTTC
TRBV12-3/TRBV12-4	TRBJ1-2	-	-	CASSLGRDYGYTF	TGTGCCAGCAGTTTAGGACGGGACTATGGCTACACCTTC
TRBV28	TRBJ1-4	-	TRBD1	CASSFWGQNTNEKLFF	TGTGCCAGCAGTTTCTGGGGACAGAACACTAATGAAAAACTGTTTTTT
TRBV5-4	TRBJ1-6	-	-	CASSPPRGSLDSPLHF	TGTGCCAGCAGCCCCCCCAGGGGATCTCTCGATTCACCCCTCCACTTT
TRBV11-2	TRBJ1-1	once	-	CASSRQTYTEAFF	TGTGCCAGCAGCCGACAAACTTACACTGAAGCTTTCTTT
TRBV7-3	TRBJ2-5	-	-	CASSTRPPGKGETQYF	TGTGCCAGCAGCACCCGGCCCCCAGGGAAGGGTGAGACCCAGTACTTC
TRBV5-4	TRBJ2-2	-	TRBD1	CASSSQDRAGELFF	TGTGCCAGCAGCTCTCAGGACAGGGCGGGGGAGCTGTTTTTT
TRBV6-5	TRBJ2-5	-	-	CASSYRNSQETQYF	TGTGCCAGCAGTTACAGAAATTCCCAAGAGACCCAGTACTTC
TRBV5-1	TRBJ1-1	once	-	CASSLKGRGAEAFF	TGCGCCAGCAGCTTGAAAGGTCGCGGCGCTGAAGCTTTCTTT
TRBV9	TRBJ1-3	-	TRBD1	CASSLGTGGPGNTIYF	TGTGCCAGCAGCCTAGGGACAGGGGGCCCTGGAAACACCATATATTTT
TRBV27	TRBJ2-1	-	-	CASSFEGEVYNEQFF	TGTGCCAGCAGTTTCGAGGGAGAGGTCTACAATGAGCAGTTCTTC